This is a list of T cell receptor beta chains from one sample in a study of Graves' ophthalmopathy and Graves' hyperthyroidism. TCRdb processed the multiplex PCR reads anew with MiXCR; each CDR3 protein has one entry. The repertoire has over a million distinct CDR3 sequences, about 35% of them found once; the top ten carry around 10%. Material for sequencing was peripheral blood or thyroid tissue (not recorded which). Source of these receptors: an adult man with Graves' hyperthyroidism. Both conserved end residues are part of each CDR3. D genes are given only for firm matches. Clone size is given for some rows only: seen once, a few or many times, or a class if the clone is expanded.

TRBJ1-4,-,TRBV12-3/TRBV12-4,many,TGTGCCAGCAGTCGTCAGGAGGGAGTTGAAAAACTGTTTTTT,CASSRQEGVEKLFF
TRBJ2-7,-,TRBV10-2,-,TGTGCCAGCAGTCGACGGTTTACCTACGAGCAGTACTTC,CASSRRFTYEQYF
TRBJ2-7,-,TRBV29-1,-,TGCAGCGTGGGAGGTAGGGGGCTAGGTTGTCACGAGCAGTACTTC,CSVGGRGLGCHEQYF
TRBJ1-5,TRBD1,TRBV20-1,many,TGCAGTGCTAGAACAACAGGGGACGTATGGCCCCAGCATTTT,CSARTTGDVWPQHF
TRBJ1-6,-,TRBV19,many,TGTGCCAGTAGTATAGACCCAAATTCACCCCTCCACTTT,CASSIDPNSPLHF
TRBJ1-4,-,TRBV20-1,-,TGCAGTGCCGCGACCGGGGCTCAGGAAAAACTGTTTTTT,CSAATGAQEKLFF
TRBJ2-7,-,TRBV25-1,-,TGTGCCAGCAGTTCCTCAGGAAAAGACGCCTACGAGCAGTACTTC,CASSSSGKDAYEQYF
TRBJ1-6,-,TRBV2,many,TGTGCCAGCATGTGGGAGGGAAGGTCACCCCTCCACTTT,CASMWEGRSPLHF
TRBJ2-5,TRBD2,TRBV6-6,-,TGTGCCAGCAGTTACAAGCCTAGCGGGGGCGGGACCCAGTACTTC,CASSYKPSGGGTQYF
TRBJ1-1,-,TRBV12-3/TRBV12-4,few,TGTGCCAGCAGGCACAGGGAGAGCACTGAAGCTTTCTTT,CASRHRESTEAFF
TRBJ1-2,TRBD1,TRBV5-6,many,TGTGCCAGCACTCCTCCCCGGACAGGGGGTGGAGGCTACACCTTC,CASTPPRTGGGGYTF
TRBJ1-5,-,TRBV20-1,-,TGCAGTGCTAGAGTTTCGGGGATTAGTAGACGAGACCAGCATTTT,CSARVSGISRRDQHF
TRBJ2-5,-,TRBV12-3/TRBV12-4,many,TGTGCCAGCAGCTTACAAGAGACCCAGTACTTC,CASSLQETQYF
TRBJ1-6,TRBD1,TRBV7-9,few,TGTGCCAGCAGCTCCCCTTCGGGACAGGTGGATTCACCCCTCCACTTT,CASSSPSGQVDSPLHF
TRBJ2-2,TRBD2,TRBV11-2,many,TGTGCCAGCAGCCCTCGACGCGGCGGGGGGAACACCGGGGAGCTGTTTTTT,CASSPRRGGGNTGELFF
TRBJ2-5,-,TRBV6-5,-,TGTGCCAGCAGTAGGGTCAGGGCTCCGGGGACCCAGTACTTC,CASSRVRAPGTQYF
TRBJ2-5,-,TRBV13,many,TGTGCCAGCAGCTTAGGTGGTGTATGGCAGACCCAGTACTTC,CASSLGGVWQTQYF
TRBJ1-2,TRBD1,TRBV7-9,many,TGTGCCAGCAGCCCCCCGGGACAGGGGATTCCCAGCTACACCTTC,CASSPPGQGIPSYTF
TRBJ1-2,-,TRBV2,-,TGTGCCATCAGTGAGTCGATTTGGAGAGACTATGGCTACACCTTC,CAISESIWRDYGYTF
TRBJ2-5,TRBD2,TRBV12-3/TRBV12-4,many,TGTGCCAGCAGCGCGGGACTAGCGGAAGAGACCCAGTACTTC,CASSAGLAEETQYF
TRBJ2-5,-,TRBV20-1,-,TGCAGTGCTTCGGACAGGAGTTTTCCGGGAGGACCCCAGTACTTC,CSASDRSFPGGPQYF
TRBJ1-6,-,TRBV14,many,TGTGCCAGCAGCCAAGACCAAGAGTCACCCCTCCACTTT,CASSQDQESPLHF
TRBJ1-1,TRBD1,TRBV20-1,many,TGCAGTGCTCCCCGGACAGGGAGGAACACTGAAGCTTTCTTT,CSAPRTGRNTEAFF
TRBJ1-1,-,TRBV20-1,-,TGCAGTGCTCCGGGGACCTCGGGGGTTGTAACTGAAGCTTTCTTT,CSAPGTSGVVTEAFF
TRBJ1-1,-,TRBV7-9,many,TGTGCCAGCACCAAAGAGGAGAACACTGAAGCTTTCTTT,CASTKEENTEAFF
TRBJ2-7,TRBD1,TRBV20-1,many,TGCAGTGCTAGCAGGACAGGGGGCACCCCTTACGAGCAGTACTTC,CSASRTGGTPYEQYF
TRBJ1-5,-,TRBV10-2,-,TGCGCCAGCAGTGATTATGGGTTCTATAGCAATCAGCCCCAGCATTTT,CASSDYGFYSNQPQHF
TRBJ2-5,-,TRBV7-9,-,TGTGCCGGCAGCAGGTGGGGAGAGACCCAGTACTTC,CAGSRWGETQYF
TRBJ2-7,TRBD1,TRBV3-1,-,TGTGCCAGCAGCCCCTGGGACAGAGGGACCTACGAGCAGTACTTC,CASSPWDRGTYEQYF
TRBJ2-5,TRBD1,TRBV7-9,-,TGTGCCAGCAAAGCTTCTTTGGAGGGGGACAGGGAAGGGACCCAGTACTTC,CASKASLEGDREGTQYF
TRBJ1-1,TRBD1,TRBV10-3,-,TGTGCCATCAGTGTGAGGATGGTACAGGGGGACACTGAAGCTTTCTTT,CAISVRMVQGDTEAFF
TRBJ2-7,TRBD2,TRBV5-1,-,TGCGCCAGCAGCACCGGAACACTAGCGGGAGAGAACGAGCAGTACTTC,CASSTGTLAGENEQYF
TRBJ1-6,-,TRBV12-3/TRBV12-4,-,TGTGCCAGCAGTTTTGGTGACGGTTCACGACCCCTCCACTTT,CASSFGDGSRPLHF
TRBJ2-2,TRBD1,TRBV2,many,TGTGCCAGCAGGGACAGGGGAACCGGGGAGCTGTTTTTT,CASRDRGTGELFF
TRBJ2-5,-,TRBV4-3,-,TGCGCCAGCAGCCAAGAGACGATGTTATCCAGGGATCAGCCCCAGTACTTC,CASSQETMLSRDQPQYF
TRBJ1-1,-,TRBV14,many,TGTGCCAGCAGCCAAGAGAACCGGATCTACACTGAAGCTTTCTTT,CASSQENRIYTEAFF
TRBJ2-2,-,TRBV2,-,TGTGCCAGCGATACCAGAGAGGGGACGAACACCGGGGAGCTGTTTTTT,CASDTREGTNTGELFF
TRBJ1-1,-,TRBV4-1,few,TGCGCCAGCAGCCAGTATCCCGGAGACCGACGGACTGAAGCTTTCTTT,CASSQYPGDRRTEAFF
TRBJ1-3,-,TRBV5-1,many,TGCGCCAGCAGCTTAAATCGGGACACCATATATTTT,CASSLNRDTIYF
TRBJ2-5,TRBD2,TRBV25-1,once,TGTGCCAGCAGTGCCCGGAGCGGGGTCCGATGGGAGACCCAGTACTTC,CASSARSGVRWETQYF